A selection of T cell receptor beta chains follows, all from one sample in a study of blood T cell repertoires in COVID-19. Sequenced by immunoSEQ multiplex PCR; TCRdb stores in-frame clones only, minus some. The table lists around 300,000 clones, nearly 90% of them singletons, with around 0.92% in the top ten. Sequencing was done on a sample of PBMCs or T cells enriched from blood (not recorded which). These receptors came from a woman in her 30s who had recovered from COVID-19. Each CDR3 is given with its conserved first and last residue. The D gene is left open where the match is weak. Size values are once, few and many counts, or a class for expanded clones, and some rows have none.

size | D | J | V | CDR3 | DNA
- | - | TRBJ1-5 | TRBV21-1 | CASSAEQGGSNQPQHF | TGTGCCAGCAGCGCCGAGCAGGGTGGCAGCAATCAGCCCCAGCATTTT
- | - | TRBJ2-7 | TRBV6-5 | CASSLVYEQYF | TGTGCCAGCAGCCTCGTTTACGAGCAGTACTTC
- | TRBD1 | TRBJ1-4 | TRBV4-3 | CASSLWRDRVEKLFF | TGCGCCAGCAGCCTCTGGAGGGACAGGGTTGAAAAACTGTTTTTT
- | - | TRBJ1-1 | TRBV3-1/TRBV3-2 | CASSQKGPFEAFF | TGTGCCAGCAGCCAAAAGGGGCCCTTTGAAGCTTTCTTT
- | TRBD1 | TRBJ2-1 | TRBV24-1 | CATSGDRGPNEQFF | TGTGCCACCAGTGGGGACAGGGGGCCCAATGAGCAGTTCTTC
- | TRBD2 | TRBJ2-3 | TRBV4-1 | CASSQVGLLAADTQYF | TGCGCCAGCAGCCAAGTGGGGCTACTAGCGGCAGATACGCAGTATTTT
- | - | TRBJ2-5 | TRBV3-1/TRBV3-2 | CASSQELARETQYF | TGTGCCAGCAGTCAAGAACTAGCCCGGGAGACCCAGTACTTC
- | - | TRBJ2-7 | TRBV29-1 | CSAGGRGYEQYF | TGCAGCGCTGGGGGCAGGGGCTACGAGCAGTACTTC
- | - | TRBJ2-7 | TRBV27 | CASSLSPRVEQYF | TGTGCCAGCAGTTTATCCCCACGGGTCGAGCAGTACTTC
- | - | TRBJ1-1 | TRBV20-1 | CSARGRPEAFF | TGCAGTGCTAGGGGCAGGCCTGAAGCTTTCTTT
- | TRBD1 | TRBJ1-2 | TRBV4-3 | CASSQDPGGYGYTF | TGCGCCAGCAGCCAAGACCCAGGGGGCTATGGCTACACCTTC
- | - | TRBJ2-1 | TRBV11-2 | CASSLRDNSYNEQFF | TGTGCCAGCAGCTTAAGGGACAATTCCTACAATGAGCAGTTCTTC
once | - | TRBJ2-3 | TRBV30 | CAWSPGGPDTQYF | TGTGCCTGGAGTCCAGGGGGGCCGGATACGCAGTATTTT
- | TRBD1 | TRBJ1-4 | TRBV5-1 | CASSPGQGTNEKLFF | TGCGCCAGCAGCCCGGGACAGGGAACTAATGAAAAACTGTTTTTT
- | - | TRBJ1-1 | TRBV19 | CASSILLNTEAFF | TGTGCCAGTAGTATCCTCCTGAACACTGAAGCTTTCTTT
once | - | TRBJ1-5 | TRBV4-2 | CASSQVTRAASDQPQHF | TGTGCCAGCAGCCAAGTCACCAGGGCCGCATCTGATCAGCCCCAGCATTTT
- | - | TRBJ2-5 | TRBV7-9 | CASSLGTYREPFQETQYF | TGTGCCAGCAGCTTAGGTACTTACAGGGAACCTTTCCAAGAGACCCAGTACTTC
- | TRBD1 | TRBJ2-2 | TRBV6-1 | CASREGAQELFF | TGTGCCAGCCGAGAGGGGGCACAGGAGCTGTTTTTT
- | TRBD2 | TRBJ2-3 | TRBV5-1 | CASSLGRSLAGRRTDTQYF | TGCGCCAGCAGCTTGGGACGGTCACTAGCGGGAAGACGGACAGATACGCAGTATTTT
- | - | TRBJ1-2 | TRBV7-3 | CASSPLGRGDYGYTF | TGTGCCAGCAGCCCCCTCGGTAGGGGTGACTATGGCTACACCTTC
- | - | TRBJ2-2 | TRBV7-3 | CASSLRGNIQGFAGELFF | TGTGCCAGCAGCTTAAGGGGGAATATACAGGGATTTGCCGGGGAGCTGTTTTTT
- | TRBD2 | TRBJ2-1 | TRBV3-1/TRBV3-2 | CASSSRTSRYYNEQFF | TGTGCCAGCAGCTCTCGGACTAGCCGATACTACAATGAGCAGTTCTTC
- | - | TRBJ2-3 | TRBV5-6 | CASSFFRGHTQYF | TGTGCCAGCAGCTTCTTCAGGGGCCATACGCAGTATTTT
- | TRBD1 | TRBJ1-4 | TRBV11-3 | CASSLGDRGDEKLFF | TGTGCCAGCAGCTTAGGGGACAGGGGGGATGAAAAACTGTTTTTT
- | TRBD1 | TRBJ2-7 | TRBV11-3 | CASSPNPGQGREQYF | TGTGCCAGCAGCCCCAACCCCGGACAGGGGCGCGAGCAGTACTTC
- | - | TRBJ1-6 | TRBV7-9 | CASSFGDSRSPLHF | TGTGCCAGCAGCTTCGGGGACTCGAGGTCACCCCTCCACTTT
few | TRBD1 | TRBJ1-5 | TRBV24-1 | CATSPQGAGQPQHF | TGTGCCACCAGTCCGCAGGGGGCAGGACAGCCCCAGCATTTT
once | - | TRBJ2-1 | TRBV11-3 | CASSLGRIGTKNNEQFF | TGTGCCAGCAGCTTAGGTCGGATCGGGACAAAAAACAATGAGCAGTTCTTC
- | TRBD1 | TRBJ1-1 | TRBV28 | CASSLLGGAHTEAFF | TGTGCCAGCAGTTTACTAGGGGGCGCCCACACTGAAGCTTTCTTT
- | - | TRBJ2-7 | TRBV30 | CAWSVGTLGEQYF | TGTGCCTGGAGTGTAGGGACATTGGGGGAGCAGTACTTC
- | - | TRBJ2-5 | TRBV3-1/TRBV3-2 | CASSQAPVVVPGTQYF | TGTGCCAGCAGCCAAGCTCCGGTAGTGGTACCTGGGACCCAGTACTTC
- | TRBD2 | TRBJ2-7 | TRBV6-5 | CASSLGGSSYEQYF | TGTGCCAGCAGTTTGGGGGGGAGCTCCTACGAGCAGTACTTC
- | TRBD1 | TRBJ2-1 | TRBV7-2 | CASSPGTGNTYNEQFF | TGTGCCAGCAGCCCCGGGACAGGGAACACCTACAATGAGCAGTTCTTC
- | - | TRBJ1-1 | TRBV28 | CASSSRIAAFF | TGTGCCAGCAGTTCCCGGATAGCCGCTTTCTTT
- | - | TRBJ1-2 | TRBV12-3/TRBV12-4 | CASSFFSYGYTF | TGTGCCAGCAGTTTTTTCAGTTATGGCTACACCTTC
- | TRBD1 | TRBJ2-5 | TRBV7-9 | CASSGSPGQEQETQYF | TGTGCCAGCAGCGGGTCCCCGGGACAGGAACAAGAGACCCAGTACTTC
- | TRBD1 | TRBJ1-1 | TRBV2 | CASLGISGQLFYEAFF | TGTGCCAGCTTAGGGATCTCGGGACAGTTATTCTACGAAGCTTTCTTT
- | TRBD1 | TRBJ1-1 | TRBV28 | CASRETGGTEAFF | TGTGCCAGCAGGGAGACAGGGGGCACTGAAGCTTTCTTT
- | TRBD2 | TRBJ2-5 | TRBV19 | CASSGGLAVETQYF | TGTGCCAGTAGTGGAGGACTAGCTGTAGAGACCCAGTACTTC
- | TRBD1 | TRBJ2-1 | TRBV29-1 | CSVRQGVNEQFF | TGCAGCGTCAGACAGGGGGTCAATGAGCAGTTCTTC
- | TRBD1 | TRBJ2-1 | TRBV27 | CASSSGQEYNEQFF | TGTGCCAGCAGTTCCGGACAGGAGTACAATGAGCAGTTCTTC
- | - | TRBJ1-2 | TRBV11-3 | CASSLLAGGDYGYTF | TGTGCCAGCAGCTTACTTGCGGGGGGGGACTATGGCTACACCTTC
- | TRBD2 | TRBJ2-7 | TRBV3-1/TRBV3-2 | CASSHRGQRSSGDGQYF | TGTGCCAGCAGCCACCGGGGTCAAAGATCTAGCGGGGATGGGCAGTACTTC
- | TRBD1 | TRBJ2-7 | TRBV2 | CASREYRGTMYEQYF | TGTGCCAGCAGAGAATACAGGGGAACTATGTACGAGCAGTACTTC
few | - | TRBJ1-1 | TRBV6-5 | CASSFKDSETFF | TGTGCCAGCAGTTTTAAGGACTCTGAAACTTTCTTT
few | TRBD1 | TRBJ1-1 | TRBV5-1 | CASSWGQGMPEAFF | TGCGCCAGCAGCTGGGGACAGGGGATGCCTGAAGCTTTCTTT
- | TRBD2 | TRBJ2-1 | TRBV2 | CVGRDPRKDYNEQFF | TGTGTAGGGAGGGACCCCCGCAAAGACTACAATGAGCAGTTCTTC
- | - | TRBJ1-4 | TRBV11-2 | CASSLVARVNEKLFF | TGTGCCAGCAGCTTAGTGGCCAGGGTTAATGAAAAACTGTTTTTT
- | TRBD1 | TRBJ1-1 | TRBV6-5 | CASRQGQNTEAFF | TGTGCCAGCCGACAGGGGCAGAACACTGAAGCTTTCTTT